This TCR beta chain was retrieved from a study of graft-versus-host responses after intestinal transplantation. Across the study: Transplantation in recipients was multivisceral, liver-intestinal, or isolated intestinal.

Data came from immunoSEQ multiplex PCR; TCRdb stores just in-frame clones and leaves some out. The sample carries roughly 110,000 clones, approximately 90% recorded once. Study conclusions and caveats: Subjects displaying graft-donor T cell macrochimerism possessed elevated graft-versus-host to host-versus-graft clonal ratios inside allografts. Early post-transplant HvG declines showed an association with peak circulating GvH clone levels. Recipient marrow harbored GvH clones, some of which surfaced first in ileum or blood.

V was shortened by 2 bases and J by 3 bases, with 8 bases between the two germline ends. CDR3 size: 13 residues. Germline CDR1 reads MNHNY; CDR2 reads SVGAGI (reference sequence). Turning to this clone: The target antigen is unknown.

The chain recombines TRBV6-6 with TRBJ2-7; unclear D gene. The source is a human donor who was the organ donor for an intestinal transplant. The source was unstimulated CD4+ T cells sorted from spleen or lymph node cells, collected before transplant. CDR3 DNA: TGTGCCAGCAGTTACGAGTCCAACTACGAGCAGTACTTC. Protein product: CASSYESNYEQYF.